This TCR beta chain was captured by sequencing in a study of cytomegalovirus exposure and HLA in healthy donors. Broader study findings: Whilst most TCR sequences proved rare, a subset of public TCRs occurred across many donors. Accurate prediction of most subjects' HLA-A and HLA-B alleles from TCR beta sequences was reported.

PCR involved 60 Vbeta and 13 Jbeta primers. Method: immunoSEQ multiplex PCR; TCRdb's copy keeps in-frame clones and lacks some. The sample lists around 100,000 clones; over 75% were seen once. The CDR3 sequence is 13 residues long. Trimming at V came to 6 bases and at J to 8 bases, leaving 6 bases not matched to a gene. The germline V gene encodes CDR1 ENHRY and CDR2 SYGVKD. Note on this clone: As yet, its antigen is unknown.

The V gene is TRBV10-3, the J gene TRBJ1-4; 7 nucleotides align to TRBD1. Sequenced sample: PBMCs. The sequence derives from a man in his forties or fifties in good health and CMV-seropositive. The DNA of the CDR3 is TGTGCCATCAGGCAGGGGGTTGGAGAAAAACTGTTTTTT. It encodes CAIRQGVGEKLFF.